This record looks at one T cell receptor (beta chain) sequence and its context. The antigen is undetermined. Clones were read by immunoSEQ multiplex PCR, and TCRdb kept only the in-frame ones, dropping some. The sample includes over a million clones, about four fifths of them seen just once. These data belong to a study of shared clonotypes between healthy human individuals. V was pared by 1 base and J by 1 base, with 7 bases between. Germline loops: CDR1 LGHNA, CDR2 YNFKEQ. This CDR3 spans 14 amino acids. Findings and caveats of the study: For naive CD4 cells, roughly 5% of clonotypes were shared across a few donors.

The receptor was isolated from a man in his late teens or twenties in good health. Some clones in this sample may be carry-over from other donors' samples. The specimen sequenced was memory CD4+ T cells from PBMCs. Subset specified: CD45RA-negative fraction. J is TRBJ2-5 and V is TRBV4-2; D gene ambiguous. This chain's CDR3 is CASSQAGPQETQYF. In DNA form, the CDR3 reads TGTGCCAGCAGCCAAGCGGGCCCCCAAGAGACCCAGTACTTC.